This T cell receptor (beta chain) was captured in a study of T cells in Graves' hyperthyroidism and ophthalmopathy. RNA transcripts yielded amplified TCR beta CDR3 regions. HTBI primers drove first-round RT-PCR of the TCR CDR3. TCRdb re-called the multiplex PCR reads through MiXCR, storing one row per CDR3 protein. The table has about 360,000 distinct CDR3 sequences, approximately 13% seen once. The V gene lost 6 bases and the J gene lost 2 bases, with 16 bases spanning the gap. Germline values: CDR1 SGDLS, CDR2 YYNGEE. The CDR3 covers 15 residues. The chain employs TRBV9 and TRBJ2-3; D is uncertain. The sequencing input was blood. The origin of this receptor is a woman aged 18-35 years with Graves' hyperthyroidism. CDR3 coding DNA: TGTGCCAGCACCCGTTCGGTGAGGATCACAGATACGCAGTATTTT. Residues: CASTRSVRITDTQYF.